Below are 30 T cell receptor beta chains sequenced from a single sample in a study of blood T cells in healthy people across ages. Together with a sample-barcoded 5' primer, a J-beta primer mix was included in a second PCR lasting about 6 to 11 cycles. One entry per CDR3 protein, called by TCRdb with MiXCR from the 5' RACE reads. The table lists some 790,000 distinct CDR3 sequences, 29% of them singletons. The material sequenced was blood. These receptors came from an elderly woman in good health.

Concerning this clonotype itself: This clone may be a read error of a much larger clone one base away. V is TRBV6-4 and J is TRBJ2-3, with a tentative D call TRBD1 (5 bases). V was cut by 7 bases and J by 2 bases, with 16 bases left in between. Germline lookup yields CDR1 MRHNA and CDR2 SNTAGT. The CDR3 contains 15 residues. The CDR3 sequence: CASNSSDIYTDTQYF. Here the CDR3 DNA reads TGTGCCAGCAACTCCTCGGACATTTACACAGATACGCAGTATTTT.

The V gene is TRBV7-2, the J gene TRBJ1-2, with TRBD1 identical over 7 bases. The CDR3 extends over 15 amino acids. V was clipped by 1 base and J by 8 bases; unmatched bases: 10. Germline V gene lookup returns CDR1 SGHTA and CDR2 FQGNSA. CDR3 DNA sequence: TGTGCCAGCAGCTTAGTTCGGGACAGACAAAGGGGCTACACCTTC. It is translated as CASSLVRDRQRGYTF.

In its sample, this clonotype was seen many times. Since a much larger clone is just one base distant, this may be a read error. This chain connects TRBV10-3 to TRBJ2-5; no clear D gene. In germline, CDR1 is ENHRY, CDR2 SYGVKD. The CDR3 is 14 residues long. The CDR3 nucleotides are TGTGCCATCAGGGAGTCATCAGGACGGGAGACCCAGTACTTC. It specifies CAIRESSGRETQYF.

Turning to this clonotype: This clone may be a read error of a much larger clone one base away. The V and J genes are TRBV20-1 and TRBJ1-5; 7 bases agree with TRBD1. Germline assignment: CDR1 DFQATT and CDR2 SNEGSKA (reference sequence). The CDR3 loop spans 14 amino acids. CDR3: CGAEVTGTNQPQHF. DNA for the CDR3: TGCGGTGCTGAAGTGACAGGGACCAATCAGCCCCAGCATTTT.

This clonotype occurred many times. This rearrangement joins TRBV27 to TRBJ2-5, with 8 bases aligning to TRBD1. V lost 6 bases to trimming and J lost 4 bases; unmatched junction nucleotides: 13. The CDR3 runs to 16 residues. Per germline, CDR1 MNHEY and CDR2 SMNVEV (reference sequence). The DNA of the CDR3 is TGTGCCAGCAGCGCCTACACCACAGGGGGGAGAGAGACCCAGTACTTC. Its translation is CASSAYTTGGRETQYF.

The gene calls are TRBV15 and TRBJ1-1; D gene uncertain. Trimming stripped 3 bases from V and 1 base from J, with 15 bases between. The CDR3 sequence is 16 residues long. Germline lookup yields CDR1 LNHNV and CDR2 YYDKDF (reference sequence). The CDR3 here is CATSRMSAGRNTEAFF. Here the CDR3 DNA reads TGTGCCACCAGCAGGATGAGTGCTGGCAGGAACACTGAAGCTTTCTTT.

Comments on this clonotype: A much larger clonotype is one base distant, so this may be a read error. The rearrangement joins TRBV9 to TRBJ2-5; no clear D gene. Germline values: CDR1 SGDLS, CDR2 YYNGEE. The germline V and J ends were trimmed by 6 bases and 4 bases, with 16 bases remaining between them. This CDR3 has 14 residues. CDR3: CASNADLKSETQYF. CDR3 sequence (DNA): TGTGCCAGCAATGCAGACCTGAAATCAGAGACCCAGTACTTC.

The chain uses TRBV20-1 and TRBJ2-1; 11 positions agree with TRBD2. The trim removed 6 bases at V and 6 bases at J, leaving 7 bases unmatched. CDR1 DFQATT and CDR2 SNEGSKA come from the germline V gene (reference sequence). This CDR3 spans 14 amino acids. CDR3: CSADLAGGSNEQFF. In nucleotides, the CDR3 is TGCAGTGCCGATCTAGCGGGGGGCAGCAATGAGCAGTTCTTC.

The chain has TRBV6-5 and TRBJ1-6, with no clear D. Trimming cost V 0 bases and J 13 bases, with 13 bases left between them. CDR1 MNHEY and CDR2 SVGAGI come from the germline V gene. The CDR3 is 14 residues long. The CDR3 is CASSYSANMGPLHF. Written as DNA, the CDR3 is TGTGCCAGCAGTTACTCGGCTAACATGGGGCCCCTCCACTTT.

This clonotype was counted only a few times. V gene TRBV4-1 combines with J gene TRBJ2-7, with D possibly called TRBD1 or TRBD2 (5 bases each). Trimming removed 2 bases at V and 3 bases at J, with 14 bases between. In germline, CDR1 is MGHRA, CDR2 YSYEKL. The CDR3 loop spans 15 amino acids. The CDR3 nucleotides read TGCGCCAGCAGCCAATTCGCCGGGACCCACTACGAGCAGTACTTC. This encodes CASSQFAGTHYEQYF.

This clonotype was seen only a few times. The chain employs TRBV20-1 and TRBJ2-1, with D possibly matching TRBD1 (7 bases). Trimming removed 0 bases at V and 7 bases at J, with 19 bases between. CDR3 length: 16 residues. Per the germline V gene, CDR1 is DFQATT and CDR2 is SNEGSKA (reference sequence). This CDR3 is CSARDGGGLSTNEQFF. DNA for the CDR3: TGCAGTGCTAGAGATGGAGGGGGCCTCTCTACAAATGAGCAGTTCTTC.

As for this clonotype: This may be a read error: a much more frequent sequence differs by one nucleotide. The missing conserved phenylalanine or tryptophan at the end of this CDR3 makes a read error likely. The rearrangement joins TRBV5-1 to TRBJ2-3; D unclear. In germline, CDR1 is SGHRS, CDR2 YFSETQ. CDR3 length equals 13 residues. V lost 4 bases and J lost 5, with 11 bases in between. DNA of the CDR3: TGCGCCAGCAGCCCCCCTTGGGGAGATACGCAGTATGTT. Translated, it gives CASSPPWGDTQYV.

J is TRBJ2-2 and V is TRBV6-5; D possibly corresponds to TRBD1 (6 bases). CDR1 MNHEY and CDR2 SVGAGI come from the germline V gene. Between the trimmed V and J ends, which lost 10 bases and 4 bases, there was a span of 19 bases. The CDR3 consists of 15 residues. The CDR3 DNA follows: TGTGCCACCCGGTTGGTACAGGGTTTCACCGGGGAGCTGTTTTTT. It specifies CATRLVQGFTGELFF.

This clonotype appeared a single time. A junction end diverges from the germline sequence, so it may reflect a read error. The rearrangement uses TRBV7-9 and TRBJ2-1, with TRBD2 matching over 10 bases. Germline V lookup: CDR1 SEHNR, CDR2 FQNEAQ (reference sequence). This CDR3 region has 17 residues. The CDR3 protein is CSSSPLELAGRHNEQFF. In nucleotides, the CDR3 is TGTTCCAGCAGCCCACTAGAACTAGCGGGGAGACACAATGAGCAGTTCTTC.

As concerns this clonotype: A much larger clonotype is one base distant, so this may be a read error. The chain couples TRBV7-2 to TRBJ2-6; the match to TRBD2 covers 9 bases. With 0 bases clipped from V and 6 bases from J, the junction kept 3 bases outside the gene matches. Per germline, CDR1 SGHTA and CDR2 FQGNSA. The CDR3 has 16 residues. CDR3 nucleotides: TGTGCCAGCAGCTTAGCGCGGGGGGGTGAGGCCAACGTCCTGACTTTC. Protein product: CASSLARGGEANVLTF.

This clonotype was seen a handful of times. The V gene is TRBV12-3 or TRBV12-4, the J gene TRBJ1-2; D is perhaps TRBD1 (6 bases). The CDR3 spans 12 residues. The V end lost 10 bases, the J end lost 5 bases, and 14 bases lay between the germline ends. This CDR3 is CATQGTGYGYTF. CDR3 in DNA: TGTGCCACACAGGGTACGGGGTATGGCTACACCTTC.

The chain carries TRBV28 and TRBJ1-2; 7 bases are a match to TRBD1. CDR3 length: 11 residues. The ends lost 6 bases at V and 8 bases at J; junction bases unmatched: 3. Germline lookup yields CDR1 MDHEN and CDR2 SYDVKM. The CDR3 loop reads CASRQGEGYTF. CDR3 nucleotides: TGTGCCAGCAGGCAGGGGGAGGGCTACACCTTC.

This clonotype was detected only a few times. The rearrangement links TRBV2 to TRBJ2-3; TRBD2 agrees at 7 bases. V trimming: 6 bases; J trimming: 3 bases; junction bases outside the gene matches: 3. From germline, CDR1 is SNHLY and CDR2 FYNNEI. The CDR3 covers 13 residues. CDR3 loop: CASRGRVTDTQYF. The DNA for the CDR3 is TGTGCCAGCAGAGGGAGGGTAACAGATACGCAGTATTTT.

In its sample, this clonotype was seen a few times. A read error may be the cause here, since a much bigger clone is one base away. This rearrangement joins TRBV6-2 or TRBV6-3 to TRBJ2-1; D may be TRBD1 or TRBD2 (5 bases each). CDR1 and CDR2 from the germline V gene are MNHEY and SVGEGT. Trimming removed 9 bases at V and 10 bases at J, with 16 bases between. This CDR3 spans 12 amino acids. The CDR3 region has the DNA TGTGCCAGTGGCTGGGGGAACGACGAGCAGTTCTTC. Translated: CASGWGNDEQFF.

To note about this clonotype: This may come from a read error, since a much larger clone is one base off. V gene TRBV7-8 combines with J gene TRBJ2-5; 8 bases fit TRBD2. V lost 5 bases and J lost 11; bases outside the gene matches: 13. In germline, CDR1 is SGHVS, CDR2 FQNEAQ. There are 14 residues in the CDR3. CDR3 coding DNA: TGTGCCAGCAGCGCCTCCGGGACTAGGGGTGAGCAGTACTTC. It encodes CASSASGTRGEQYF.

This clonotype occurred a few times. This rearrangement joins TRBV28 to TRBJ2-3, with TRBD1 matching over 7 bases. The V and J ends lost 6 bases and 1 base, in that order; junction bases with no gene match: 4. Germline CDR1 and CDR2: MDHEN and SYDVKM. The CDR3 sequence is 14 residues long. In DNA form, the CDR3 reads TGTGCCAGCAGCCGGACAGGCCGCACAGATACGCAGTATTTT. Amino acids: CASSRTGRTDTQYF.

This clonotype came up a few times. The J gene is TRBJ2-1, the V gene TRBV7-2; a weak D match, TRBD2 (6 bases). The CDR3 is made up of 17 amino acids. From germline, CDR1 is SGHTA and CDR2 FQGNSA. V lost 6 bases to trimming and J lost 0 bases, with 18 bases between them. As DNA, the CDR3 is TGTGCCAGCAGTCCCCCCGAGTACGGGAGCTCCTACAATGAGCAGTTCTTC. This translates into CASSPPEYGSSYNEQFF.

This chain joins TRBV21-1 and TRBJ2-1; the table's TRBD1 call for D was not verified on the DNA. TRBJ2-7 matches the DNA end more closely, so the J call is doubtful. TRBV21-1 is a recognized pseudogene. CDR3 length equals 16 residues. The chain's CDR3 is CASPSLRTPTYNEQYF. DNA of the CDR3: TGTGCCAGCCCCTCGCTCCGGACACCCACCTACAATGAGCAGTACTTC.

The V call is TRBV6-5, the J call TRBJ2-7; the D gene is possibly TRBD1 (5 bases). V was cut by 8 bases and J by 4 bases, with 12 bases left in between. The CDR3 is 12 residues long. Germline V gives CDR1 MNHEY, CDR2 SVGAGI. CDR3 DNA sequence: TGTGCCAGCGAAAGCCAGGGTTACGAGCAGTACTTC. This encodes CASESQGYEQYF.

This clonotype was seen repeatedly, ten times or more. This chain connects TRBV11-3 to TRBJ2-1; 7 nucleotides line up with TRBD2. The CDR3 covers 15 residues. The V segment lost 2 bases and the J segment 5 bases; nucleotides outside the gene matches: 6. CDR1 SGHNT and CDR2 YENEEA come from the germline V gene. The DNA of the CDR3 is TGTGCCAGCAGCTTAATATCTAGCGGACACAATGAGCAGTTCTTC. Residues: CASSLISSGHNEQFF. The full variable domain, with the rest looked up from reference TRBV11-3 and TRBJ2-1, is EAGVVQSPRYKIIEKKQPVAFWCNPISGHNTLYWYLQNLGQGPELLIRYENEEAVDDSQLPKDRFSAERLKGVDSTLKIQPAELGDSAVYLCASSLISSGHNEQFFGPGTRLTVL.

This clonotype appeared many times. The CDR3 spells CASRKTSGGAEDTQYF. In DNA, the CDR3 is TGTGCCAGCAGGAAGACTAGCGGGGGGGCTGAAGATACGCAGTATTTT. This sequence joins TRBV6-1 and TRBJ2-3; 14 positions agree with TRBD2. The V gene's germline CDR1 is MNHNS and CDR2 SASEGT. The CDR3 runs to 16 residues. With V trimmed by 6 bases and J by 5 bases, 7 bases remained unmatched.

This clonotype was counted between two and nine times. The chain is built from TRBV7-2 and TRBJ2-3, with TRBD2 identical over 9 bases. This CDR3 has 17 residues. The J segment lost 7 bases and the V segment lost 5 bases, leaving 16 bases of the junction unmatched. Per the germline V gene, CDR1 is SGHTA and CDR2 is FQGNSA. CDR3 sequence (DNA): TGTGCCAGCAGCCCCGGAGTGGGGCGGGGGGGCTGTTATACGCAGTATTTT. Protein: CASSPGVGRGGCYTQYF. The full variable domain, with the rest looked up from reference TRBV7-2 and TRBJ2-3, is GAGVSQSPSNKVTEKGKDVELRCDPISGHTALYWYRQSLGQGLEFLIYFQGNSAPDKSGLPSDRFSAERTGGSVSTLTIQRTQQEDSAVYLCASSPGVGRGGCYTQYFGPGTRLTVL.

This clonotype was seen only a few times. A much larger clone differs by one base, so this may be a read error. CDR3 sequence (DNA): TGTGCCACCAGTGATTCCGGACGAGGGGTATCTGGCTACACCTTC. This encodes CATSDSGRGVSGYTF. The chain recombines TRBV24-1 with TRBJ1-2, with D perhaps matching TRBD1 (5 bases). The V and J ends lost 2 bases and 7 bases respectively, with 16 bases between them. The CDR3 contains 15 residues. Germline assignment: CDR1 KGHDR and CDR2 SFDVKD.

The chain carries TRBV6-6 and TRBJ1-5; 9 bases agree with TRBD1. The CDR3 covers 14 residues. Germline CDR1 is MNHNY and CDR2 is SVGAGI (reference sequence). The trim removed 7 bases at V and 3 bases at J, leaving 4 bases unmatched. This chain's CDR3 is CASKGQGNNQPQHF. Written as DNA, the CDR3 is TGTGCCAGCAAAGGACAGGGGAACAATCAGCCCCAGCATTTT.

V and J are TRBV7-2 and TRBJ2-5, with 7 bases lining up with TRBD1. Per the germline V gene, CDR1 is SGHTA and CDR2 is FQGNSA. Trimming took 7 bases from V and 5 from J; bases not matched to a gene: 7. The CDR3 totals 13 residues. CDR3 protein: CASNLGGGETQYF. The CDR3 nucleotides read TGTGCCAGCAATCTAGGGGGCGGTGAGACCCAGTACTTC.